This T cell receptor beta chain is from a study of CD4 and CD8 cells across lung adenocarcinoma regions. The table lists this clonotype with a few counts. TCRdb reprocessed the PCR reads with MiXCR, giving one entry per CDR3 protein. Of about 4,000 distinct CDR3 sequences detected, about 51% appear once; the ten largest clones hold about 24%. Samples came from patients with localized non-small cell lung adenocarcinoma. Specimen: CD4+ T cells from the margin of a lung tumor. The TCR was taken from a female donor with lung adenocarcinoma. The CD4 and CD8 labels of this study may be unreliable.

CDR3 bases: TGTGCCAGCAGCCAGGGGGTCAGCGGGAGGATTGTTGATACGCAGTATTTT. Its translation: CASSQGVSGRIVDTQYF. The rearrangement joins TRBV4-2 to TRBJ2-3, with 9 bases fitting TRBD2. CDR1 and CDR2 from the germline V gene are LGHNA and YNFKEQ. V was clipped by 3 bases and J by 6 bases; unmatched bases: 13. This CDR3 region has 17 residues.